The T cell receptor (beta chain) described here comes from a study of cytomegalovirus exposure and HLA in healthy donors. Points from the study as a whole: The productive fraction for most TCR beta V segments was about 87% or about 30% in an earlier analysis. Later analysis identified a missense DCLRE1C variant that was linked to TCR beta V- and J-gene trimming. The classifier was said to identify cytomegalovirus status with high specificity and sensitivity.

Primers: 60 Vbeta forward and 13 Jbeta reverse. Clones were sequenced by immunoSEQ multiplex PCR, and TCRdb holds only the in-frame ones, with some missing. The sample records fewer than 150,000 clones, approximately 71% being singletons. A note on this clone: The antigen is undetermined.

It was healthy bone marrow donors who served as donors. The clonotype originates from a woman aged 45-59 years in good health and CMV-seronegative. Specimen: PBMCs.

The DNA of the CDR3 is TGTGCCAGCAGCGGTACAGGGGCTAGCAATCAGCCCCAGCATTTT. Translation gives CASSGTGASNQPQHF. The chain combines TRBV2 with TRBJ1-5, with TRBD1 matching over 7 bases. V shed 6 bases and J 0 bases; nucleotides not matched to a gene: 5. The CDR3 has 15 residues. CDR1 SNHLY and CDR2 FYNNEI come from the germline V gene.